These 17 T cell receptor beta chains share one sample of origin, sequenced in a study of OX40 agonist ivuxolimab in advanced cancers. Clones were read by immunoSEQ multiplex PCR, and TCRdb kept only the in-frame ones, dropping some. The data show 80,000 to 95,000 clones, with around nine tenths seen just once and approximately 1.5% held by the top ten. This sample comprised CD4+ or CD8+ T cells sorted from blood, obtained in a trial of the OX40 agonist ivuxolimab. The origin of the receptors is an adult with an advanced solid tumor such as melanoma, head and neck, liver or kidney cancer.

The rearrangement joins TRBV18 to TRBJ2-2; D remains unclear. CDR3 length equals 15 residues. V shed 1 base and J shed 7 bases, with 13 bases lying between them. Germline CDR1 KGHSH, CDR2 LQKENI. The CDR3 reads CASSPQTRSGGELFF. The DNA for the CDR3 is TGTGCCAGCTCACCACAAACCCGGTCTGGCGGGGAGCTGTTTTTT.

The chain combines TRBV18 with TRBJ2-3; 9 bases fit TRBD2. Germline V CDR1 and CDR2: KGHSH, LQKENI. V gave up 3 bases and J gave up 6 bases; unmatched junction bases: 13. This CDR3 comprises 17 residues. The CDR3 nucleotides read TGTGCCAGCTCACCTCTCTTCTATAGCGGGAGTAGGGATACGCAGTATTTT. Translated: CASSPLFYSGSRDTQYF.

This chain connects TRBV27 to TRBJ1-5; D might be TRBD1 (6 bases). V gave up 6 bases and J gave up 4 bases, with 7 bases separating them. CDR1 is MNHEY, CDR2 SMNVEV, per germline (reference sequence). The length of the CDR3 is 12 residues. CDR3 sequence: CASSGQNQPQHF. The DNA for the CDR3 is TGTGCCAGCAGCGGACAGAATCAGCCCCAGCATTTT.

This chain joins TRBV19 and TRBJ1-2; weak D call: TRBD1 (5 bases). In germline, CDR1 is LNHDA, CDR2 SQIVND (reference sequence). Trimming stripped 5 bases from V and 8 bases from J, with 18 bases between. The CDR3 covers 14 residues. The CDR3 DNA sequence: TGTGCCAGTAGTGTGACAGTTAACCCGTCCGGCTACACCTTC. It yields the protein CASSVTVNPSGYTF.

This chain links TRBV25-1 with TRBJ1-2, with D perhaps matching TRBD1 (6 bases). Germline CDR1 and CDR2: MGHDK and SYGVNS. This CDR3 is 15 amino acids long. Trimming took 6 bases from V and 5 from J, leaving 19 bases between them. The CDR3 DNA sequence: TGTGCCAGCAGGGGGGCAGGGTCCCTACTTTATGGCTACACCTTC. Protein product: CASRGAGSLLYGYTF.

CDR3: CASSLAGRGYGYTF. In DNA, the CDR3 is TGTGCCAGCAGCTTAGCGGGGAGGGGTTATGGCTACACCTTC. The genes are TRBV7-9 and TRBJ1-2; TRBD1 is a possible D gene (5 bases). The CDR3 consists of 14 residues. Germline CDR1 reads SEHNR; CDR2 reads FQNEAQ (reference sequence). V gave up 0 bases and J gave up 5 bases, with 10 bases separating them. Using reference TRBV7-9 and TRBJ1-2 for the parts outside the CDR3, the full variable domain is DTGVSQNPRHKITKRGQNVTFRCDPISEHNRLYWYRQTLGQGPEFLTYFQNEAQLEKSRLLSDRFSAERPKGSFSTLEIQRTEQGDSAMYLCASSLAGRGYGYTFGSGTRLTVV.

The V gene is TRBV9, the J gene TRBJ1-3; 7 bases map to TRBD1. Trimming at V came to 4 bases and at J to 3 bases, leaving 7 bases not matched to a gene. Germline V lookup: CDR1 SGDLS, CDR2 YYNGEE. The CDR3 length is 15 residues. The CDR3 region has the DNA TGTGCCAGCAGCCTAGCGGGACAGCTTGGAAACACCATATATTTT. The encoded protein is CASSLAGQLGNTIYF.

The chain joins TRBV9 to TRBJ2-1; 8 bases align to TRBD2. Germline-derived CDR1 and CDR2 are SGDLS and YYNGEE. The CDR3 extends over 14 amino acids. V lost 0 bases and J lost 4; bases outside the gene matches: 0. The CDR3 here is CASSVGGRYNEQFF. In nucleotides, the CDR3 is TGTGCCAGCAGCGTAGGCGGGAGGTACAATGAGCAGTTCTTC.

In this sample, this clone turned up a few times. This chain joins TRBV9 and TRBJ2-2; D possibly matches TRBD1 or TRBD2 (5 bases each). V lost 3 bases to trimming and J lost 6 bases, with 12 bases between them. The CDR3 extends over 14 amino acids. Germline V CDR1 and CDR2: SGDLS, YYNGEE. The CDR3 region is CASSGRGDAGELFF. The CDR3 coding sequence is TGTGCCAGCAGCGGACGAGGGGATGCCGGGGAGCTGTTTTTT.

The chain couples TRBV7-3 to TRBJ2-1; 7 bases agree with TRBD2. Germline V gene sequence: CDR1 SGHTA, CDR2 FQGTGA. J lost 0 bases, V lost 2 bases, and 1 base had no gene match. The CDR3 is made up of 15 amino acids. The CDR3 DNA reads TGTGCCAGCAGCTTAGGGACTAACTCCTACAATGAGCAGTTCTTC. As protein: CASSLGTNSYNEQFF.

Turning to this clone: This sample also contains other DNA sequences that code for the same CDR3. The V gene is TRBV30, the J gene TRBJ2-1; D unclear. Per germline, CDR1 GTSNPN and CDR2 SVGIG (reference sequence). The CDR3 runs to 13 residues. Trimming shortened V by 7 bases and J by 2 bases, and 12 bases separated the two germline ends. For the CDR3, the DNA is TGTGCCTACGGATCTCTCACCTACAATGAGCAGTTCTTC. Its protein is CAYGSLTYNEQFF.

The chain combines TRBV7-2 with TRBJ1-2; D possibly corresponds to TRBD1 (5 bases). V lost 3 bases and J 4 bases, leaving 12 bases between the germline ends. The germline V gene has CDR1 SGHTA and CDR2 FQGNSA. This CDR3 comprises 14 residues. The CDR3 sequence: CASSFKRDSYGYTF. CDR3 DNA: TGTGCCAGCAGCTTTAAAAGGGACTCCTATGGCTACACCTTC.

This chain links TRBV9 with TRBJ2-1; D may be TRBD1 (5 bases). This CDR3 is 16 amino acids long. Trimming removed 0 bases at V and 7 bases at J, with 17 bases between. Germline assignment: CDR1 SGDLS and CDR2 YYNGEE. The CDR3 DNA reads as TGTGCCAGCAGCGTAGATTCGACAGTTAGTTTGAATGAGCAGTTCTTC. It yields the protein CASSVDSTVSLNEQFF.

The chain couples TRBV27 to TRBJ1-2; no firm D call. The CDR3 is 15 residues long. V gave up 4 bases and J gave up 8 bases, with 20 bases separating them. CDR1 MNHEY and CDR2 SMNVEV come from the germline V gene (reference sequence). DNA for the CDR3: TGTGCCAGCAGTTGGAATTATATGAATGCGTGGGGCTACACCTTC. Protein product: CASSWNYMNAWGYTF.

This chain connects TRBV29-1 to TRBJ1-4; D call uncertain. Per germline, CDR1 SQVTM and CDR2 ANQGSEA. This CDR3 comprises 14 residues. Trimming cost V 3 bases and J 4 bases, with 12 bases left between them. The CDR3: CSVEEGGGNEKLFF. CDR3 nucleotide sequence: TGCAGCGTTGAGGAGGGCGGTGGTAATGAAAAACTGTTTTTT.

This clone was recorded a few times. The J gene is TRBJ1-2, the V gene TRBV6-5; D possibly corresponds to TRBD1 (6 bases). V was clipped by 6 bases and J by 6 bases, with 17 bases between them. The germline V gene has CDR1 MNHEY and CDR2 SVGAGI. The CDR3 has 14 residues. This chain's CDR3 is CASSRNNRVHGYTF. DNA of the CDR3: TGTGCCAGCAGCCGAAATAACAGGGTCCATGGCTACACCTTC.

V usage is TRBV7-3 and J usage is TRBJ1-4; 7 bases are a match to TRBD1. The CDR3 contains 15 residues. V shed 5 bases and J 0 bases; nucleotides not matched to a gene: 3. The V gene's germline CDR1 is SGHTA and CDR2 FQGTGA. CDR3 sequence reads: CASSPQGATNEKLFF. The CDR3, as DNA: TGTGCCAGCAGCCCCCAGGGGGCAACTAATGAAAAACTGTTTTTT.